The rows below give T cell receptor beta chains drawn from one sample of a study of T-cell reconstitution after alpha-beta-depleted transplantation in children. One entry per CDR3 protein results from TCRdb running MiXCR on the PCR reads. The table includes 200,000 to 250,000 distinct CDR3 sequences, 6.5% to 10% detected once. Material: PBMCs, mostly from graft donor cells, obtained 180 days after TCRalphabeta/CD19-depleted stem cell transplant. Receptors originate from a male patient under 18 who had a stem cell transplant for acute lymphoblastic leukemia, so the T cells may come from the graft donor. Each CDR3 is given with its conserved first and last residue. The order of the fields is D gene, J gene, V gene, clone size, CDR3 DNA, CDR3 protein. D genes are given only for firm matches. Expanded clones are given a class, and other clones once, few, many or no size at all.

D: TRBD1
J: TRBJ1-5
V: TRBV5-6
size: many
DNA: TGTGCCAGCAGCTTACGCAAGACAGGGGTGCAGCCCCAGCATTTT
CDR3: CASSLRKTGVQPQHF

D: .
J: TRBJ2-3
V: TRBV7-3
size: .
DNA: TGTGCCAGCAGCCTTTCGACAGTCACAGATACGCAGTATTTT
CDR3: CASSLSTVTDTQYF

D: .
J: TRBJ2-3
V: TRBV7-6
size: many
DNA: TGTGCCAGCAAGGGTGGGGGTACAGATACGCAGTATTTT
CDR3: CASKGGGTDTQYF

D: TRBD2
J: TRBJ2-7
V: TRBV28
size: many
DNA: TGTGCCAGCAGATCTCCAACTAGCGTCCACGAGCAGTACTTC
CDR3: CASRSPTSVHEQYF

D: TRBD1
J: TRBJ2-7
V: TRBV2
size: many
DNA: TGTGCCAGCCGTTTGGGACAGGGAGACGAGCAGTACTTC
CDR3: CASRLGQGDEQYF

D: .
J: TRBJ1-1
V: TRBV28
size: many
DNA: TGTGCCAGCAGTTTATGGGGGCTAACTGAAGCTTTCTTT
CDR3: CASSLWGLTEAFF

D: .
J: TRBJ2-7
V: TRBV21-1
size: many
DNA: TGTGCCAGCAGGGATAAGATCGGGACAGGGACCGACTCGACCTCGGCCGAGCAGTACTTC
CDR3: CASRDKIGTGTDSTSAEQYF

D: TRBD1
J: TRBJ2-7
V: TRBV12-3/TRBV12-4
size: many
DNA: TGTGCCAGCAGTTTGGGCTTGACAGGGAAATACGAGCAGTACTTC
CDR3: CASSLGLTGKYEQYF

D: .
J: TRBJ1-2
V: TRBV5-1
size: many
DNA: TGCGCCAGCAGACCCTCTAACTATGGCTACACCTTC
CDR3: CASRPSNYGYTF

D: .
J: TRBJ1-2
V: TRBV5-4
size: many
DNA: TGTGCCAGCAGCTTTATCGCCCAGGGCTATGGCTACACCTTC
CDR3: CASSFIAQGYGYTF

D: TRBD1
J: TRBJ2-5
V: TRBV7-7
size: .
DNA: TGTGCCAGCAGCCGACAGGGCTCAGAGAGTAGCCAGTACTTC
CDR3: CASSRQGSESSQYF

D: TRBD1
J: TRBJ1-4
V: TRBV7-9
size: .
DNA: TGTGCCAGCAGTGAGCCGACAGGGCTGGGTGAAAAACTGTTATTT
CDR3: CASSEPTGLGEKLLF

D: .
J: TRBJ1-4
V: TRBV9
size: many
DNA: TGTGCCAGCAGCGTCGAAGGAGGGGCGGCTAATGAAAAACTGTTTTTT
CDR3: CASSVEGGAANEKLFF

D: TRBD2
J: TRBJ2-2
V: TRBV7-9
size: .
DNA: TGTGCCAGCAGCTTCCTAGCGGGAGATAACACCGGGGAGCTGTTTTTT
CDR3: CASSFLAGDNTGELFF

D: .
J: TRBJ1-4
V: TRBV12-3/TRBV12-4
size: many
DNA: TGTGCCAGCAGTTTAAGGGCGGGTAATGAAAAACTGTTTTTT
CDR3: CASSLRAGNEKLFF

D: .
J: TRBJ2-7
V: TRBV20-1
size: few
DNA: TGCAGTGCTAGAGAGGGACCCCCCCTCGAGCAGTACTTC
CDR3: CSAREGPPLEQYF

D: .
J: TRBJ2-3
V: TRBV5-1
size: many
DNA: TGCGCCAGCAGCTTGTTTTCGGCTAGCACAGATACGCAGTATTTT
CDR3: CASSLFSASTDTQYF

D: .
J: TRBJ2-7
V: TRBV5-1
size: many
DNA: TGCGCCAGCAGCCCCGAGGTCAGCTACGAGCAGTACTTC
CDR3: CASSPEVSYEQYF

D: TRBD2
J: TRBJ2-7
V: TRBV6-5
size: .
DNA: TGTGCCAGCAGTTCGACAGCTAGACTAGCGGCCAGGAAAAATATCGAGCAGTACTTC
CDR3: CASSSTARLAARKNIEQYF

D: .
J: TRBJ1-6
V: TRBV12-3/TRBV12-4
size: many
DNA: TGTGCCAGCAGTGCCAGGGCGTTTAGTAATTCACCCCTCCACTTT
CDR3: CASSARAFSNSPLHF

D: .
J: TRBJ1-4
V: TRBV12-3/TRBV12-4
size: many
DNA: TGTGCCAGCAGTTCCCGGGACACCTTTTGGGGTGAAAAACTGTTTTTT
CDR3: CASSSRDTFWGEKLFF

D: TRBD1
J: TRBJ1-6
V: TRBV7-6
size: many
DNA: TGTGCCAGCAGCCGGACAGGGGAGAATTCACCCCTCCACTTT
CDR3: CASSRTGENSPLHF

D: .
J: TRBJ2-7
V: TRBV20-1
size: many
DNA: TGCAGTGCTAGTCCCAGAGGGAGTAGAGGGGTGGGGCAGTACTTC
CDR3: CSASPRGSRGVGQYF

D: .
J: TRBJ2-3
V: TRBV5-1
size: many
DNA: TGCGCCAGCAGCTTGAAGGAGGAGGGCACAGATACGCAGTATTTT
CDR3: CASSLKEEGTDTQYF

D: TRBD1
J: TRBJ2-7
V: TRBV20-1
size: many
DNA: TGCAGTGCTTGGACAGGGGTGGCGTACGAGCAGTACTTC
CDR3: CSAWTGVAYEQYF

D: .
J: TRBJ2-5
V: TRBV20-1
size: many
DNA: TGCAGTGCTAGACGGGGCACAGAGACCCAGTACTTC
CDR3: CSARRGTETQYF

D: TRBD1
J: TRBJ1-4
V: TRBV29-1
size: .
DNA: TGCAGCGTCGGGACAGGGGGTGTAAAACTGTTTTTT
CDR3: CSVGTGGVKLFF

D: .
J: TRBJ1-1
V: TRBV5-4
size: many
DNA: TGTGCCAGCAGCTTTGGAGTGAGCACTGAAGCTTTCTTT
CDR3: CASSFGVSTEAFF

D: TRBD1
J: TRBJ2-2
V: TRBV3-1
size: many
DNA: TGTGCCAGCAGCCAAGAGGGACAGGGGGCTGTAACCGGGGAGCTGTTTTTT
CDR3: CASSQEGQGAVTGELFF

D: TRBD1
J: TRBJ1-2
V: TRBV28
size: many
DNA: TGTGCCAGCAGCTACAGGGGCCCCTTTGGCTACACCTTC
CDR3: CASSYRGPFGYTF